The rows below give T cell receptor beta chains drawn from one sample of a study of T cell responses to AZD1222 COVID-19 vaccine. This table comes from immunoSEQ multiplex PCR, and its TCRdb copy is limited to in-frame clones, with some not included. Of 130,000 or so clones listed, around nine tenths are singletons. The source was peripheral blood, collected on day 0 of AZD1222 vaccination. These receptors were taken from an adult in good health. CDR3s include the opening cysteine and the closing phenylalanine or tryptophan. Fields, in order: J gene, D gene, clone size, V gene, CDR3 protein, CDR3 DNA. D genes are given only for firm matches. The size of a clone is reported for some rows only, either as once, few or many, or as a class for expanded clones.

j_gene: TRBJ2-1
d_gene: NA
abundance: NA
v_gene: TRBV6-5
CDR3aa: CASRLDSREQFF
CDR3nt: TGTGCCAGCAGGTTGGACTCACGGGAGCAGTTCTTC

j_gene: TRBJ2-7
d_gene: NA
abundance: NA
v_gene: TRBV5-6
CDR3aa: CASSPSPGVSYEQYF
CDR3nt: TGTGCCAGCAGCCCCTCCCCAGGGGTCTCCTACGAGCAGTACTTC

j_gene: TRBJ2-7
d_gene: TRBD2
abundance: NA
v_gene: TRBV7-9
CDR3aa: CASSLGLAGRYEQYF
CDR3nt: TGTGCCAGCAGCTTAGGACTAGCGGGGAGATACGAGCAGTACTTC

j_gene: TRBJ2-7
d_gene: NA
abundance: NA
v_gene: TRBV5-1
CDR3aa: CASSWGRDVPYEQYF
CDR3nt: TGCGCCAGCAGCTGGGGCCGGGACGTTCCCTACGAGCAGTACTTC

j_gene: TRBJ1-2
d_gene: NA
abundance: NA
v_gene: TRBV28
CDR3aa: CASSLILRGKDYGYTF
CDR3nt: TGTGCCAGCAGTTTAATTCTCCGGGGCAAAGACTATGGCTACACCTTC

j_gene: TRBJ2-1
d_gene: NA
abundance: NA
v_gene: TRBV12-5
CDR3aa: CASGLQPEQFF
CDR3nt: TGTGCTAGTGGTCTACAGCCCGAGCAGTTCTTC

j_gene: TRBJ2-7
d_gene: NA
abundance: NA
v_gene: TRBV7-3
CDR3aa: CASSFSGGEQYF
CDR3nt: TGTGCCAGCAGCTTTAGCGGCGGCGAGCAGTACTTC

j_gene: TRBJ1-5
d_gene: NA
abundance: NA
v_gene: TRBV11-2
CDR3aa: CASSLEGEGVISNQPQHF
CDR3nt: TGTGCCAGCAGCCTTGAGGGGGAAGGAGTAATAAGCAATCAGCCCCAGCATTTT

j_gene: TRBJ1-1
d_gene: NA
abundance: NA
v_gene: TRBV6-2/TRBV6-3
CDR3aa: CASSYSRRAPEAFF
CDR3nt: TGTGCCAGCAGTTACTCACGCAGGGCCCCTGAAGCTTTCTTT

j_gene: TRBJ1-1
d_gene: NA
abundance: NA
v_gene: TRBV5-1
CDR3aa: CASSLLGPEGAEAFF
CDR3nt: TGCGCCAGCAGCTTGTTGGGTCCTGAGGGCGCTGAAGCTTTCTTT

j_gene: TRBJ1-4
d_gene: NA
abundance: NA
v_gene: TRBV19
CDR3aa: CASSFLTVRSEKLFF
CDR3nt: TGTGCCAGTAGTTTTTTGACAGTGAGGTCGGAAAAACTGTTTTTT

j_gene: TRBJ1-1
d_gene: NA
abundance: NA
v_gene: TRBV11-2
CDR3aa: CASSSLFGAITEAFF
CDR3nt: TGTGCCAGCAGCTCCCTATTTGGGGCCATCACTGAAGCTTTCTTT

j_gene: TRBJ2-3
d_gene: NA
abundance: NA
v_gene: TRBV7-3
CDR3aa: CASSLIGKEVTDTQYF
CDR3nt: TGTGCCAGCAGCTTAATCGGAAAAGAAGTCACAGATACGCAGTATTTT

j_gene: TRBJ1-3
d_gene: NA
abundance: NA
v_gene: TRBV6-5
CDR3aa: CASLPSASGNTIYF
CDR3nt: TGTGCCAGTCTCCCGTCTGCCTCTGGAAACACCATATATTTT

j_gene: TRBJ2-3
d_gene: NA
abundance: NA
v_gene: TRBV11-2
CDR3aa: CASSPRVAAGDTQYF
CDR3nt: TGTGCCAGCAGCCCTCGGGTAGCGGCGGGCGATACGCAGTATTTT

j_gene: TRBJ2-3
d_gene: TRBD2
abundance: NA
v_gene: TRBV15
CDR3aa: CATSPQVSGGPSTDTQYF
CDR3nt: TGTGCCACCAGCCCTCAGGTTAGCGGGGGGCCTAGCACAGATACGCAGTATTTT

j_gene: TRBJ2-5
d_gene: NA
abundance: NA
v_gene: TRBV28
CDR3aa: CASSLVSPSGRGETQYF
CDR3nt: TGTGCCAGCAGTTTAGTGTCCCCGTCCGGTCGTGGCGAGACCCAGTACTTC

j_gene: TRBJ1-1
d_gene: TRBD1
abundance: NA
v_gene: TRBV10-3
CDR3aa: CAIAGTGDTEAFF
CDR3nt: TGTGCCATCGCCGGGACAGGGGACACTGAAGCTTTCTTT

j_gene: TRBJ1-5
d_gene: NA
abundance: NA
v_gene: TRBV30
CDR3aa: CAWSGVGTRQPQHF
CDR3nt: TGTGCCTGGAGTGGGGTGGGGACGCGGCAGCCCCAGCATTTT

j_gene: TRBJ2-7
d_gene: NA
abundance: NA
v_gene: TRBV5-1
CDR3aa: CASSAAVHEQYF
CDR3nt: TGCGCCAGCAGCGCGGCGGTCCACGAGCAGTACTTC

j_gene: TRBJ2-3
d_gene: NA
abundance: NA
v_gene: TRBV5-1
CDR3aa: CASSLQRLGATDTQYF
CDR3nt: TGCGCCAGCAGCTTGCAGCGGCTCGGGGCGACAGATACGCAGTATTTT

j_gene: TRBJ2-7
d_gene: NA
abundance: NA
v_gene: TRBV5-1
CDR3aa: CASSPLLNGGEQYF
CDR3nt: TGCGCCAGCAGCCCCTTATTAAACGGCGGCGAGCAGTACTTC

j_gene: TRBJ2-7
d_gene: NA
abundance: NA
v_gene: TRBV5-6
CDR3aa: CASSSYPGGLYF
CDR3nt: TGTGCCAGCAGCTCGTACCCCGGGGGGCTGTACTTC

j_gene: TRBJ1-5
d_gene: NA
abundance: NA
v_gene: TRBV10-2
CDR3aa: CASSESGGSNQPQHF
CDR3nt: TGCGCCAGCAGTGAGTCCGGGGGAAGCAATCAGCCCCAGCATTTT

j_gene: TRBJ2-2
d_gene: NA
abundance: NA
v_gene: TRBV5-4
CDR3aa: CASSLVPGNTGELFF
CDR3nt: TGTGCCAGCAGCTTGGTTCCGGGAAACACCGGGGAGCTGTTTTTT

j_gene: TRBJ2-7
d_gene: NA
abundance: NA
v_gene: TRBV29-1
CDR3aa: CSVEGRTYEQYF
CDR3nt: TGCAGCGTTGAAGGCAGGACCTACGAGCAGTACTTC

j_gene: TRBJ1-2
d_gene: NA
abundance: NA
v_gene: TRBV29-1
CDR3aa: CSVGEGPTSGYTF
CDR3nt: TGCAGCGTGGGAGAAGGGCCTACATCGGGCTACACCTTC

j_gene: TRBJ2-3
d_gene: TRBD2
abundance: NA
v_gene: TRBV29-1
CDR3aa: CSVEVAGGTDTQYF
CDR3nt: TGCAGCGTTGAGGTAGCGGGGGGCACAGATACGCAGTATTTT

j_gene: TRBJ1-1
d_gene: TRBD1
abundance: NA
v_gene: TRBV30
CDR3aa: CAWSAPTGRAFF
CDR3nt: TGTGCCTGGAGCGCCCCGACAGGGAGGGCTTTCTTT

j_gene: TRBJ2-1
d_gene: NA
abundance: NA
v_gene: TRBV2
CDR3aa: CASCAINEQFF
CDR3nt: TGTGCCAGCTGTGCGATCAATGAGCAGTTCTTC

j_gene: TRBJ2-5
d_gene: TRBD2
abundance: NA
v_gene: TRBV11-3
CDR3aa: CASSLGFSFRGGDQETQYF
CDR3nt: TGTGCCAGCAGCTTAGGCTTTAGCTTCCGCGGGGGGGACCAAGAGACCCAGTACTTC

j_gene: TRBJ2-2
d_gene: NA
abundance: NA
v_gene: TRBV6-4
CDR3aa: CASSSTNSPELFF
CDR3nt: TGTGCCAGCAGTTCGACCAATTCGCCGGAGCTGTTTTTT

j_gene: TRBJ1-1
d_gene: NA
abundance: once
v_gene: TRBV18
CDR3aa: CASSPPVDAFF
CDR3nt: TGTGCCAGCTCACCACCGGTTGACGCTTTCTTT

j_gene: TRBJ1-3
d_gene: TRBD1
abundance: NA
v_gene: TRBV7-9
CDR3aa: CASSWVAGQATGGTIYF
CDR3nt: TGTGCCAGCAGCTGGGTGGCGGGACAGGCGACCGGAGGCACCATATATTTT

j_gene: TRBJ2-3
d_gene: NA
abundance: NA
v_gene: TRBV4-1
CDR3aa: CASSRSGVSTDTQYF
CDR3nt: TGCGCCAGCAGCCGTTCCGGGGTTAGCACAGATACGCAGTATTTT

j_gene: TRBJ2-7
d_gene: NA
abundance: once
v_gene: TRBV19
CDR3aa: CASSNLNEQYF
CDR3nt: TGTGCCAGTAGTAACCTAAACGAGCAGTACTTC

j_gene: TRBJ1-2
d_gene: TRBD1
abundance: NA
v_gene: TRBV6-2/TRBV6-3
CDR3aa: CASRYLGQAYNYGYTF
CDR3nt: TGTGCCAGCAGATACCTGGGACAGGCCTATAACTATGGCTACACCTTC

j_gene: TRBJ1-2
d_gene: TRBD1
abundance: NA
v_gene: TRBV27
CDR3aa: CASSVRQGYGYTF
CDR3nt: TGTGCCAGCAGTGTTAGACAGGGGTATGGCTACACCTTC

j_gene: TRBJ1-1
d_gene: NA
abundance: NA
v_gene: TRBV12-3/TRBV12-4
CDR3aa: CASSPGTGIAFF
CDR3nt: TGTGCCAGCAGCCCGGGAACAGGGATAGCTTTCTTT

j_gene: TRBJ1-1
d_gene: TRBD1
abundance: NA
v_gene: TRBV7-2
CDR3aa: CASSLRGQAFF
CDR3nt: TGTGCCAGCAGCCTCAGGGGGCAGGCTTTCTTT

j_gene: TRBJ2-6
d_gene: NA
abundance: NA
v_gene: TRBV7-6
CDR3aa: CASSPQGAGANVLTF
CDR3nt: TGTGCCAGCAGCCCACAGGGCGCTGGGGCCAACGTCCTGACTTTC

j_gene: TRBJ2-5
d_gene: TRBD2
abundance: once
v_gene: TRBV20-1
CDR3aa: CSASQASGGETQYF
CDR3nt: TGCAGTGCTAGTCAGGCTAGCGGGGGAGAGACCCAGTACTTC

j_gene: TRBJ2-1
d_gene: NA
abundance: NA
v_gene: TRBV5-1
CDR3aa: CASSLDPARATYNEQFF
CDR3nt: TGCGCCAGCAGCTTGGACCCTGCAAGGGCAACCTACAATGAGCAGTTCTTC

j_gene: TRBJ1-5
d_gene: TRBD1
abundance: NA
v_gene: TRBV7-9
CDR3aa: CASSPIQAGGLNQPQHF
CDR3nt: TGTGCCAGCAGCCCTATCCAGGCAGGGGGACTCAATCAGCCCCAGCATTTT

j_gene: TRBJ2-7
d_gene: TRBD2
abundance: NA
v_gene: TRBV7-2
CDR3aa: CASSAGRRTSGGASYEQYF
CDR3nt: TGTGCCAGCAGCGCGGGGCGGCGGACTAGCGGGGGGGCATCCTACGAGCAGTACTTC

j_gene: TRBJ1-6
d_gene: NA
abundance: NA
v_gene: TRBV7-9
CDR3aa: CASSAGALGNSPLHF
CDR3nt: TGTGCCAGCAGCGCAGGGGCCTTAGGGAATTCACCCCTCCACTTT

j_gene: TRBJ1-1
d_gene: TRBD1
abundance: NA
v_gene: TRBV24-1
CDR3aa: CATSDPDRGTEAFF
CDR3nt: TGTGCCACCAGTGATCCGGACAGGGGCACTGAAGCTTTCTTT

j_gene: TRBJ2-7
d_gene: TRBD2
abundance: NA
v_gene: TRBV7-9
CDR3aa: CASSRLAIGYEQYF
CDR3nt: TGTGCCAGCAGCCGACTAGCGATCGGGTACGAGCAGTACTTC

j_gene: TRBJ1-1
d_gene: NA
abundance: few
v_gene: TRBV6-2/TRBV6-3
CDR3aa: CASSYGPDWVLNTEAFF
CDR3nt: TGTGCCAGCAGTTACGGTCCTGACTGGGTCCTGAACACTGAAGCTTTCTTT

j_gene: TRBJ1-1
d_gene: NA
abundance: once
v_gene: TRBV7-2
CDR3aa: CASSQSRGGFSEAFF
CDR3nt: TGTGCCAGCAGCCAAAGTCGGGGTGGGTTTTCTGAAGCTTTCTTT

j_gene: TRBJ1-4
d_gene: NA
abundance: NA
v_gene: TRBV6-5
CDR3aa: CASSYAGSNEKLFF
CDR3nt: TGTGCCAGCAGTTACGCGGGTTCTAATGAAAAACTGTTTTTT

j_gene: TRBJ2-3
d_gene: NA
abundance: once
v_gene: TRBV10-3
CDR3aa: CAISVLPTDTQYF
CDR3nt: TGTGCCATCAGTGTACTCCCCACAGATACGCAGTATTTT

j_gene: TRBJ1-3
d_gene: NA
abundance: NA
v_gene: TRBV27
CDR3aa: CASSPVDGTGNTIYF
CDR3nt: TGTGCCAGCAGTCCCGTGGACGGTACTGGAAACACCATATATTTT

j_gene: TRBJ2-1
d_gene: TRBD1
abundance: NA
v_gene: TRBV6-5
CDR3aa: CASSYRQGKQFF
CDR3nt: TGTGCCAGCAGCTATAGACAGGGAAAACAGTTCTTC

j_gene: TRBJ2-5
d_gene: NA
abundance: NA
v_gene: TRBV19
CDR3aa: CASSTGGRGETQYF
CDR3nt: TGTGCCAGTAGTACAGGGGGGAGAGGGGAGACCCAGTACTTC

j_gene: TRBJ2-7
d_gene: NA
abundance: NA
v_gene: TRBV3-1/TRBV3-2
CDR3aa: CASSPEQYF
CDR3nt: TGTGCCAGCAGCCCAGAGCAGTACTTC

j_gene: TRBJ1-1
d_gene: NA
abundance: NA
v_gene: TRBV19
CDR3aa: CASSILQRNMNTEAFF
CDR3nt: TGTGCCAGTAGTATACTACAGCGGAACATGAACACTGAAGCTTTCTTT

j_gene: TRBJ2-1
d_gene: NA
abundance: medium-sized
v_gene: TRBV9
CDR3aa: CASSVDSNEQFF
CDR3nt: TGTGCCAGCAGCGTTGACAGCAATGAGCAGTTCTTC

j_gene: TRBJ2-7
d_gene: NA
abundance: once
v_gene: TRBV3-1/TRBV3-2
CDR3aa: CASSQHQLGVGEQYF
CDR3nt: TGTGCCAGCAGCCAGCACCAACTAGGAGTGGGCGAGCAGTACTTC

j_gene: TRBJ2-1
d_gene: NA
abundance: NA
v_gene: TRBV19
CDR3aa: CASSHRGTYNEQFF
CDR3nt: TGTGCCAGTAGTCACAGAGGAACCTACAATGAGCAGTTCTTC